The clone carrying this T cell receptor (beta chain) was seen a few times. These data belong to a study of beta chain features in type 1 diabetes. What was sequenced were expressed TCRB transcripts, since all of the isolated RNA had been reverse transcribed. Repertoires were generated with immunoSEQ multiplex PCR, while TCRdb's copy carries only in-frame clones and drops some. The sample contains hundreds of thousands of clones, approximately 10% of which appear only once. This CDR3 spans 15 amino acids. CDR1 and CDR2 from the germline V gene are SGHNT and YENEEA. V was clipped by 4 bases and J by 1 base; unmatched bases: 5.

The chain employs TRBV11-3 and TRBJ2-7; 9 bases are a match to TRBD1. The clonotype originates from a woman aged 25 to 39 in good health. The sequencing input was naive CD4+ T cells from blood. CDR3 DNA: TGTGCCAGCAGCTCTCGCGGGACAGGGTCCTACGAGCAGTACTTC. Amino acids: CASSSRGTGSYEQYF.